This T cell receptor beta chain comes out of a study of response to subunit inactivated influenza vaccine. TCRdb processed the RT-PCR reads anew with MiXCR; each CDR3 protein has one entry. The sample lists roughly 500,000 distinct CDR3 sequences; about 15% were seen once. General observations from the study: That few new T cells are recruited by each seasonal influenza vaccination was the authors' suggestion.

Of note for this clonotype: Antigen specificity is unknown.

The V segment lost 3 bases and the J segment 2 bases; nucleotides outside the gene matches: 4. The CDR3 spans 15 residues. This sequence was found in a man in his fifties or sixties who received an inactivated influenza vaccine. The chain links TRBV12-3 or TRBV12-4 to TRBJ2-3; 8 bases fit TRBD2. This sample comprised CD4+ T cells sorted from PBMCs, obtained roughly 24 months after vaccination. The CDR3 loop is CASSLGGGPTDTQYF. CDR3 sequence (DNA): TGTGCCAGCAGTTTGGGCGGGGGGCCCACAGATACGCAGTATTTT.